What follows is one T cell receptor (beta chain) and its context. Antigen unknown. Amplification used primers for 54 TRBV and 13 TRBJ segments. Profiling relied on immunoSEQ multiplex PCR, and the TCRdb table lists in-frame clones only, not all of them. The sample gives approximately 86,000 clones, 86% of which show up once; 1.7% is in the top ten. The sample belongs to a study of T cell repertoires and HLA-DP antigens. Study context: In vitro CD4+ alloreactivity was against HeLa-presented HLA-DP.

The CDR3 loop spans 14 amino acids. CDR1 and CDR2 from the germline V gene are SGHNT and YYREEE (reference sequence). Trimming took off 4 bases at V and 6 bases at J, with 14 bases between the two ends. This TCR was sampled from a man in his fifties or sixties in good health and CMV-seronegative. Sequencing input: CD4+ T cells from PBMCs. The chain carries TRBV5-4 and TRBJ2-1; D may be TRBD1 (5 bases). The CDR3 is CASSAIETANEQFF. Here the CDR3 DNA reads TGTGCCAGCAGCGCCATAGAGACAGCCAATGAGCAGTTCTTC.